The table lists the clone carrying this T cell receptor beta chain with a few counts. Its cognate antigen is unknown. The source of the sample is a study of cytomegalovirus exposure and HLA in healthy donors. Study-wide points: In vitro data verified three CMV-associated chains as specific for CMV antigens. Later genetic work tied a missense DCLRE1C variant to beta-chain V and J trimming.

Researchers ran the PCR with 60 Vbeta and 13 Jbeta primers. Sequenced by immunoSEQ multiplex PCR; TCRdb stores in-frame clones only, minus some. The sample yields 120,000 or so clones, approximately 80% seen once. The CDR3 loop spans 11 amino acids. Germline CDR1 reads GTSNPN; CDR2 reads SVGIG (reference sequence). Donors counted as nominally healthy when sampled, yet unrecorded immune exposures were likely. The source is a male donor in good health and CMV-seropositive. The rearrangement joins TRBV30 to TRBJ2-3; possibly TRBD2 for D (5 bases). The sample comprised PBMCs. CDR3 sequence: CACRRFGTQYF. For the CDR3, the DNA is TGTGCGTGCAGGAGGTTTGGTACGCAGTATTTT.